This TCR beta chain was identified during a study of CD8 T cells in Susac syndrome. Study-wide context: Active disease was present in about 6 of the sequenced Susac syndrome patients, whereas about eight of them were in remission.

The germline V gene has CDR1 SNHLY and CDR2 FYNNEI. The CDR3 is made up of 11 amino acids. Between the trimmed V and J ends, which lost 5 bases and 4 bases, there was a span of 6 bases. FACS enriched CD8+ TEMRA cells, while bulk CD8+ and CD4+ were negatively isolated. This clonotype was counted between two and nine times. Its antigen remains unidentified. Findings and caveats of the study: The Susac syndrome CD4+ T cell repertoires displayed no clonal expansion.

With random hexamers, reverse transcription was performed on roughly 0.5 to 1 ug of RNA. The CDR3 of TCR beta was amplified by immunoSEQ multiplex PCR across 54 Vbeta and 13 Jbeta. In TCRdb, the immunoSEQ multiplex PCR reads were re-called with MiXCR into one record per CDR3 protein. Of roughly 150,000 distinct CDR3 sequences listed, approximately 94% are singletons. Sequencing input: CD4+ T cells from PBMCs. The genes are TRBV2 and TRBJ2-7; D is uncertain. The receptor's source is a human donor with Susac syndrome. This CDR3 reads CASSLKYEQYF. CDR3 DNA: TGTGCCAGCAGTCTCAAATACGAGCAGTACTTC.